A selection of T cell receptor beta chains follows, all from one sample in a study of cytotoxic CD8 clonotypes in ibrutinib-treated CLL. Using immunoSEQ multiplex PCR, the repertoire was profiled, and TCRdb retains in-frame clones only, with some absent. The data contain about 76,000 clones, 70% to 90% of them singletons. The material was PBMCs, obtained before ibrutinib treatment. These receptor sequences come from a human donor with chronic lymphocytic leukemia. CDR3s include the opening cysteine and the closing phenylalanine or tryptophan. Each record gives: clone size, D gene, J gene, V gene, CDR3 DNA, CDR3 protein. The D gene is left open where the match is weak. Size tells how often a clone was seen (once, few, many) or the class of an expanded clone, and some rows leave it out.

abundance: NA
d_gene: NA
j_gene: TRBJ2-7
v_gene: TRBV5-1
CDR3nt: TGCGCCAGCAGCGCCCGGACGGGAACCTACGAGCAGTACTTC
CDR3aa: CASSARTGTYEQYF

abundance: NA
d_gene: TRBD1
j_gene: TRBJ1-1
v_gene: TRBV5-4
CDR3nt: TGTGCCAGCATCCCTCGGGACAGCCTTTCCGGAGCTTTCTTT
CDR3aa: CASIPRDSLSGAFF

abundance: NA
d_gene: NA
j_gene: TRBJ1-5
v_gene: TRBV27
CDR3nt: TGTGCCAGCAGTCCAAGACGGGCGGATCAGCCCCAGCATTTT
CDR3aa: CASSPRRADQPQHF

abundance: NA
d_gene: NA
j_gene: TRBJ1-1
v_gene: TRBV4-2
CDR3nt: TGTGCCAGCAGCCAAGACTGGACGACTGAAGCTTTCTTT
CDR3aa: CASSQDWTTEAFF

abundance: NA
d_gene: NA
j_gene: TRBJ1-1
v_gene: TRBV25-1
CDR3nt: TGTGCCAGCAGTCCCGGGGGGGAGGGCTGGAGGACTGAAGCTTTCTTT
CDR3aa: CASSPGGEGWRTEAFF

abundance: NA
d_gene: NA
j_gene: TRBJ2-1
v_gene: TRBV11-3
CDR3nt: TGTGCCAGCAGCTTACGGTACGGGCCGCGGTTGAATGAGCAGTTCTTC
CDR3aa: CASSLRYGPRLNEQFF

abundance: NA
d_gene: TRBD2
j_gene: TRBJ2-1
v_gene: TRBV7-8
CDR3nt: TGTGCCAGCGTCCCACTACTAGCGGGTACCTACAATGAGCAGTTCTTC
CDR3aa: CASVPLLAGTYNEQFF

abundance: NA
d_gene: TRBD2
j_gene: TRBJ2-1
v_gene: TRBV6-1
CDR3nt: TGTGCCAGCAGTACTAGCGGCTCCTACAATGAGCAGTTCTTC
CDR3aa: CASSTSGSYNEQFF

abundance: NA
d_gene: NA
j_gene: TRBJ1-4
v_gene: TRBV30
CDR3nt: TGTGCCTGGAGCAGGGGTTCTCGCGAAAAACTGTTTTTT
CDR3aa: CAWSRGSREKLFF

abundance: NA
d_gene: NA
j_gene: TRBJ1-1
v_gene: TRBV6-1
CDR3nt: TGTGCCAGCAGTGAGACGGAAGAGCCGACAGAAAATGAAGCTTTCTTT
CDR3aa: CASSETEEPTENEAFF

abundance: NA
d_gene: NA
j_gene: TRBJ1-1
v_gene: TRBV7-9
CDR3nt: TGTGCCAGCAGCTTTGGGGCCCTGAACACTGAAGCTTTCTTT
CDR3aa: CASSFGALNTEAFF

abundance: NA
d_gene: NA
j_gene: TRBJ2-3
v_gene: TRBV5-1
CDR3nt: TGCGCCAGCAGCTTGTGGGGCACAGATACGCAGTATTTT
CDR3aa: CASSLWGTDTQYF

abundance: NA
d_gene: TRBD2
j_gene: TRBJ2-1
v_gene: TRBV29-1
CDR3nt: TGCAGCGTCGGCGGGGGTTACAATGAGCAGTTCTTC
CDR3aa: CSVGGGYNEQFF

abundance: NA
d_gene: NA
j_gene: TRBJ1-2
v_gene: TRBV6-5
CDR3nt: TGTGCCAGCAGGAGGACAGCTGAAAACTATGGCTACACCTTC
CDR3aa: CASRRTAENYGYTF

abundance: NA
d_gene: NA
j_gene: TRBJ2-1
v_gene: TRBV9
CDR3nt: TGTGCCAGCAGCGTCGGCCACGACAATGAGCAGTTCTTC
CDR3aa: CASSVGHDNEQFF

abundance: once
d_gene: NA
j_gene: TRBJ2-1
v_gene: TRBV7-3
CDR3nt: TGTGCCAGCAGCTTAATGGGCGCCCTCTACTCCTACAATGAGCAGTTCTTC
CDR3aa: CASSLMGALYSYNEQFF

abundance: many
d_gene: NA
j_gene: TRBJ2-5
v_gene: TRBV4-1
CDR3nt: TGCGCCAGCAGCCAATCGCCTCCCCTTAAGGGAGAGACCCAGTACTTC
CDR3aa: CASSQSPPLKGETQYF

abundance: few
d_gene: TRBD2
j_gene: TRBJ2-7
v_gene: TRBV19
CDR3nt: TGTGCCAGTAGTATGGGTCTAGCGGACTTCTCCTACGAGCAGTACTTC
CDR3aa: CASSMGLADFSYEQYF

abundance: NA
d_gene: NA
j_gene: TRBJ2-7
v_gene: TRBV5-4
CDR3nt: TGTGCCAGCAGCCCAGGCGGACAGAACCTCTACGAGCAGTACTTC
CDR3aa: CASSPGGQNLYEQYF

abundance: NA
d_gene: TRBD2
j_gene: TRBJ2-1
v_gene: TRBV5-4
CDR3nt: TGTGCCAGCAGCTTGGAAGCGGGGTCCTACAATGAGCAGTTCTTC
CDR3aa: CASSLEAGSYNEQFF

abundance: NA
d_gene: TRBD2
j_gene: TRBJ2-7
v_gene: TRBV9
CDR3nt: TGTGCCAGCAGCAGGACTAGGAACATCTACGAGCAGTACTTC
CDR3aa: CASSRTRNIYEQYF

abundance: NA
d_gene: NA
j_gene: TRBJ1-1
v_gene: TRBV28
CDR3nt: TGTGCCAGCAGTTTTAGCTTGTTTGTGGAAGCTTTCTTT
CDR3aa: CASSFSLFVEAFF

abundance: NA
d_gene: NA
j_gene: TRBJ2-7
v_gene: TRBV6-6
CDR3nt: TGTGCCAGTTCAACTAGCCCGACCTACGAGCAGTACTTC
CDR3aa: CASSTSPTYEQYF

abundance: once
d_gene: TRBD2
j_gene: TRBJ2-3
v_gene: TRBV7-2
CDR3nt: TGTGCCAGCAGACCAGGACTAGCGGGTACCACAGATACGCAGTATTTT
CDR3aa: CASRPGLAGTTDTQYF

abundance: once
d_gene: NA
j_gene: TRBJ2-2
v_gene: TRBV6-1
CDR3nt: TGTGTCACAACTAGCCCCGGGGAGCTGTTTTTT
CDR3aa: CVTTSPGELFF

abundance: NA
d_gene: NA
j_gene: TRBJ1-1
v_gene: TRBV29-1
CDR3nt: TGCAGCGTTGTCCAGGGAGGGAACACTGAAGCTTTCTTT
CDR3aa: CSVVQGGNTEAFF

abundance: NA
d_gene: NA
j_gene: TRBJ2-2
v_gene: TRBV28
CDR3nt: TGTGCCAGCAGCACTACATGGACCGGGGAGCTGTTTTTT
CDR3aa: CASSTTWTGELFF

abundance: NA
d_gene: NA
j_gene: TRBJ1-3
v_gene: TRBV28
CDR3nt: TGTGCCACCTACAGGGACCCCTCTGGAAACACCATATATTTT
CDR3aa: CATYRDPSGNTIYF

abundance: NA
d_gene: NA
j_gene: TRBJ1-2
v_gene: TRBV29-1
CDR3nt: TGCAGCGTTGTGTCTGGGCATCCGGGTGGCTACACCTTC
CDR3aa: CSVVSGHPGGYTF

abundance: NA
d_gene: NA
j_gene: TRBJ1-5
v_gene: TRBV4-1
CDR3nt: TGCGCCAGCAGCCAAGATGAGACAGCATATAGCAATCAGCCCCAGCATTTT
CDR3aa: CASSQDETAYSNQPQHF

abundance: NA
d_gene: NA
j_gene: TRBJ1-2
v_gene: TRBV7-3
CDR3nt: TGTGCCAGCAGCTTAACCGGGGAGGGCTATGGCTACACCTTC
CDR3aa: CASSLTGEGYGYTF

abundance: few
d_gene: NA
j_gene: TRBJ2-6
v_gene: TRBV6-5
CDR3nt: TGTGCCAGCAGACCCTCGAGCTCTGGGGCCAACGTCCTGACTTTC
CDR3aa: CASRPSSSGANVLTF

abundance: NA
d_gene: NA
j_gene: TRBJ1-1
v_gene: TRBV7-9
CDR3nt: TGTGCCAGCAGCTTAGGCCAGGAGAACACTGAAGCTTTCTTT
CDR3aa: CASSLGQENTEAFF

abundance: NA
d_gene: TRBD2
j_gene: TRBJ2-7
v_gene: TRBV5-1
CDR3nt: TGCGCCAGCAGCACGGGACTAGCAACCTACGAGCAGTACTTC
CDR3aa: CASSTGLATYEQYF

abundance: NA
d_gene: NA
j_gene: TRBJ2-2
v_gene: TRBV29-1
CDR3nt: TGCAGCGTTTCGGTCGGGGGCGGCGGGACTCTGACCGGGGAGCTGTTTTTT
CDR3aa: CSVSVGGGGTLTGELFF

abundance: NA
d_gene: TRBD2
j_gene: TRBJ2-1
v_gene: TRBV5-1
CDR3nt: TGCGCCAGCAGCGAGACTAGCGGGAGGGCCGAGCAGTTCTTC
CDR3aa: CASSETSGRAEQFF

abundance: few
d_gene: NA
j_gene: TRBJ2-7
v_gene: TRBV27
CDR3nt: TGTGCCAGCAGTTTGAAACGAGGAGGCGAGCAGTACTTC
CDR3aa: CASSLKRGGEQYF

abundance: NA
d_gene: NA
j_gene: TRBJ2-7
v_gene: TRBV30
CDR3nt: TGTGCCTGGAGTATAGGGCCTCCTATTGATGAGCAGTACTTC
CDR3aa: CAWSIGPPIDEQYF

abundance: NA
d_gene: NA
j_gene: TRBJ1-2
v_gene: TRBV10-3
CDR3nt: TGTGCCATTGCCGATACAGCCTTCTATGGCTACACCTTC
CDR3aa: CAIADTAFYGYTF

abundance: NA
d_gene: TRBD1
j_gene: TRBJ2-3
v_gene: TRBV10-1
CDR3nt: TGCGCCAGCAGGTCGGGGACAGCGAACACAGATACGCAGTATTTT
CDR3aa: CASRSGTANTDTQYF

abundance: NA
d_gene: NA
j_gene: TRBJ2-1
v_gene: TRBV4-2
CDR3nt: TGTGCCAGCAGCCAAGATCCGGGAAAGGGGAACAATGAGCAGTTCTTC
CDR3aa: CASSQDPGKGNNEQFF

abundance: many
d_gene: NA
j_gene: TRBJ2-1
v_gene: TRBV5-1
CDR3nt: TGCGCCAGCAGCTCAGGGTCCATGCACAATGAGCAGTTCTTC
CDR3aa: CASSSGSMHNEQFF

abundance: NA
d_gene: TRBD1
j_gene: TRBJ1-4
v_gene: TRBV27
CDR3nt: TGTGCCAGCAGGGGAGGGGGCTTAAATGAAAAACTGTTTTTT
CDR3aa: CASRGGGLNEKLFF

abundance: NA
d_gene: TRBD1
j_gene: TRBJ2-3
v_gene: TRBV5-6
CDR3nt: TGTGCCAGCACCGAACAGGGGGGAAACTCGGCAGATACGCAGTATTTT
CDR3aa: CASTEQGGNSADTQYF

abundance: NA
d_gene: TRBD1
j_gene: TRBJ1-2
v_gene: TRBV19
CDR3nt: TGTGCCAGTAGCCGAGGAGTGGGACAGACCCGCCAAGCTAACTATGGCTACACCTTC
CDR3aa: CASSRGVGQTRQANYGYTF